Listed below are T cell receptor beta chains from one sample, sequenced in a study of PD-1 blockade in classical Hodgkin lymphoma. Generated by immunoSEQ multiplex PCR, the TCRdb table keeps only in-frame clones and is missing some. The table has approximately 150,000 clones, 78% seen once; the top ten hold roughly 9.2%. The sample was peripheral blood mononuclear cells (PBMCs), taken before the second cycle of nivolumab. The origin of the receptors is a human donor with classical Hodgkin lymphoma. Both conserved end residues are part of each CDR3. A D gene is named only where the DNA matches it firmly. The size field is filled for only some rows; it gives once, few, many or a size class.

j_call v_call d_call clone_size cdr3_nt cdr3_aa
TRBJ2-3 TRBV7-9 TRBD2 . TGTGCCAGCAGCTTTTTAGCGGGAGGGTCTGATACGCAGTATTTT CASSFLAGGSDTQYF
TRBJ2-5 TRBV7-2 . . TGTGCCGGCACCCAGGACGCAGTGGAGACCCAGTACTTC CAGTQDAVETQYF
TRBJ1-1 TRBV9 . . TGTGCCAGCAGCTCCCTTACAGGGAAGAACACTGAAGCTTTCTTT CASSSLTGKNTEAFF
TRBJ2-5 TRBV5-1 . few TGCGCCAGCAGCCCCGGACCCCAAGAGACCCAGTACTTC CASSPGPQETQYF
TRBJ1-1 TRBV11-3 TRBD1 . TGTGCCAGCAGCGGTCCCGGGACAGGGATGGGCGCTGAAGCTTTCTTT CASSGPGTGMGAEAFF
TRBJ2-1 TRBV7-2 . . TGTGCCAGCGAATCCGGGGCCATTTACAATGAGCAGTTCTTC CASESGAIYNEQFF
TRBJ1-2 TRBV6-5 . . TGTGCCAGCACAAACAGGGTTGGCGGCTACACCTTC CASTNRVGGYTF
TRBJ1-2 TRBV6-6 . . TGTGCCAGCAGTTACTCGTCGACAGGCTATGGCTACACCTTC CASSYSSTGYGYTF
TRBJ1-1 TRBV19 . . TGTGCCAGTAGTATTGGAAACAGGGACCCGAACACTGAAGCTTTCTTT CASSIGNRDPNTEAFF
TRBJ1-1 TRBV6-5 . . TGTGCCAGCAGTTACTCCAGGGCCACTGAAGCTTTCTTT CASSYSRATEAFF
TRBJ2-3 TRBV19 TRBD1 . TGTGCCAGTAGTCGGGGACAGCGCACAGATACGCAGTATTTT CASSRGQRTDTQYF
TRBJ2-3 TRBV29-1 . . TGCAGCGTTGTTCCTGGGGATACGCAGTATTTT CSVVPGDTQYF
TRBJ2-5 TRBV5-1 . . TGCGCCAGCAGCACCCTAGGGGTCCAAGAGACCCAGTACTTC CASSTLGVQETQYF
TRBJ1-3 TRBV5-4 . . TGTGCCAGCAGCTTGGGCAGCTCTGGAAACACCATATATTTT CASSLGSSGNTIYF
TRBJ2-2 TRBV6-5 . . TGTGCCATCTCTAAGGAGGACACCGGGGAGCTGTTTTTT CAISKEDTGELFF
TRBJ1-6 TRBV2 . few TGTGCCAGCAGGCCTCCGTTAAATTCACCCCTCCACTTT CASRPPLNSPLHF
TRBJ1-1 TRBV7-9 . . TGTGCCAGCAGCTTAGGTCTGAGCACTGAAGCTTTCTTT CASSLGLSTEAFF
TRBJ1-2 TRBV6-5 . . TGTGCCAGCAGTTACTCCGATTTCTACACCTTC CASSYSDFYTF
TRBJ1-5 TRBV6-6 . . TGTGCCAGCAGCCGACAGAATCAGCCCCAGCATTTT CASSRQNQPQHF
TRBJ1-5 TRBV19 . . TGTGCCAGTAGTATAGCGTTACAGGGTTATAGCAATCAGCCCCAGCATTTT CASSIALQGYSNQPQHF
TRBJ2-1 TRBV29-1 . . TGCAGCGTTGGGTGGGGGAAGTGGGACTCAACCTACAATGAGCAGTTCTTC CSVGWGKWDSTYNEQFF
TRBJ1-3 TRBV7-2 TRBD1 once TGTGCCAGCAGCTTAGCCGACAGGGATAGGGACACCATATATTTT CASSLADRDRDTIYF
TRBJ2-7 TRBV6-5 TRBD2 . TGTGCCAGCCGGACTAGCGGGGGACTAACCTACGAGCAGTACTTC CASRTSGGLTYEQYF
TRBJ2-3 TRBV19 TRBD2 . TGTGCCAGTAGTATAGTCGGCGGGAGGGCCAGAGATACGCAGTATTTT CASSIVGGRARDTQYF
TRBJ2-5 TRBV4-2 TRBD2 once TGTGCCAGCAGCCGGTCTAGCGGGAGGGAAGAGACCCAGTACTTC CASSRSSGREETQYF
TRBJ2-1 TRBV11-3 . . TGTGCCAGCAGCCTTCAGGGTTCCAGCTCCTACAATGAGCAGTTCTTC CASSLQGSSSYNEQFF
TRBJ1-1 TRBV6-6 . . TGTGCCAGCAGTTACCGTAACACTGAAGCTTTCTTT CASSYRNTEAFF
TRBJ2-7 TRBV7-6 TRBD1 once TGTGCCAGCAGCGTGCAGGGGGCCTACGAGCAGTACTTC CASSVQGAYEQYF
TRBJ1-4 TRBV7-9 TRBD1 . TGTGCCAGCAGCCCCTGGGAGGGGGCAGGTAATGAAAAACTGTTTTTT CASSPWEGAGNEKLFF
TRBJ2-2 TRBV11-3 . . TGTGCCAGCAGCTTAGATGGGGTCGGACGCACCGGGGAGCTGTTTTTT CASSLDGVGRTGELFF
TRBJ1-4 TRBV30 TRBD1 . TGTGCCTGGAGTTCCCCCGGGACAGGGTGGGCTAATGAAAAACTGTTTTTT CAWSSPGTGWANEKLFF
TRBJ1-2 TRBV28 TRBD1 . TGTGCCAGCAGTAAGGGACAGAACAACTATGGCTACACCTTC CASSKGQNNYGYTF
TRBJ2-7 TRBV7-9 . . TGTGCCAGCAGCTTTCTGGGACCCTACGAGCAGTACTTC CASSFLGPYEQYF
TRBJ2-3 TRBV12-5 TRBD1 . TGTGCTAGTGGCCCAGGGGGCTGGGACACAGATACGCAGTATTTT CASGPGGWDTDTQYF
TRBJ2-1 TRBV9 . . TGTGCCAGCAGCGTAGACGGGAGTGTCCCCTACAATGAGCAGTTCTTC CASSVDGSVPYNEQFF
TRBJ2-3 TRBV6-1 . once TGTGCCAGCCACCTTGAGACCCCAGATACGCAGTATTTT CASHLETPDTQYF
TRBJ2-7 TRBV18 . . TGTGCCAGCTCACCACATCCTGCGAACTACGAGCAGTACTTC CASSPHPANYEQYF
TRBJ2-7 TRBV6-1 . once TGTGCCAGCAGTGCCATTTGGCGGGACCGTTCTTACGAGCAGTACTTC CASSAIWRDRSYEQYF
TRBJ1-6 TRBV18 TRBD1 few TGTGCCAGCTCACCTTTAGGACAGGGGGCAAGTTCACCCCTCCACTTT CASSPLGQGASSPLHF